The 20 T cell receptor beta chains listed next were all sequenced from one sample in a study of cytomegalovirus exposure and HLA in healthy donors. 13 Jbeta primers and 60 Vbeta primers were used for the PCR. Clones were read by immunoSEQ multiplex PCR, and TCRdb kept only the in-frame ones, dropping some. In the table there are over 130,000 clones, approximately 79% of which are singletons. Sequencing was done on a sample of PBMCs. Receptor source: a man in his forties or fifties in good health and CMV-seropositive.

This clone occurred a few times. Compared with germline, one end of the junction differs, possibly owing to a read error. The chain has TRBV6-1 and TRBJ2-7, with unresolved D. From germline, CDR1 is MNHNS and CDR2 SASEGT. This CDR3 has 14 residues. The CDR3 sequence is CASSEGIRPATPDF. Here the CDR3 DNA reads TGTGCCAGCAGTGAAGGCATTAGGCCAGCGACCCCCGACTTC.

The chain uses TRBV28 and TRBJ2-7, with 12 bases matching TRBD2. Germline V gives CDR1 MDHEN, CDR2 SYDVKM. V shed 7 bases, J shed 1 base, and the junction held 8 bases outside the gene matches. The CDR3 sequence is 16 residues long. The CDR3 bases are TGTGCCAGCACCCTGAGGACTAGCGGGAATTCCTACGAGCAGTACTTC. This codes for CASTLRTSGNSYEQYF.

In the case of this clone: Other DNA sequences in the same sample also yield this CDR3. The chain recombines TRBV5-6 with TRBJ2-4; a possible D gene is TRBD2 (5 bases). CDR1 is SGHDT, CDR2 YYEEEE, per germline. V was trimmed by 0 bases and J by 0 bases, leaving 7 bases between them. This CDR3 has 15 residues. CDR3 amino acids: CASSLAREAKNIQYF. CDR3 coding DNA: TGTGCCAGCAGCTTGGCACGGGAAGCCAAAAACATTCAGTACTTC.

Of note for this clone: At one end the junction does not follow the germline gene, possibly because of a read error. V is TRBV7-9 and J is TRBJ2-7; 7 positions match TRBD1. Germline V gives CDR1 SEHNR, CDR2 FQNEAQ (reference sequence). The CDR3 is 16 residues long. CDR3 sequence reads: CSSSLEFGTALYEQYF. For the CDR3, the DNA is TGTTCCAGCAGCTTAGAATTCGGGACAGCCCTCTACGAGCAGTACTTC.

This clone was seen a few times. The chain has TRBV5-1 and TRBJ2-7; the D is unclear. Per the germline V gene, CDR1 is SGHRS and CDR2 is YFSETQ. The CDR3 covers 11 residues. Trimming shortened V by 2 bases and J by 6 bases, and 6 bases separated the two germline ends. CDR3 nucleotide sequence: TGCGCCAGCAGCTTTGGCCCCGAGCAGTACTTC. Translated, it gives CASSFGPEQYF.

The chain uses TRBV27 and TRBJ2-5; tentatively, D is TRBD1 (5 bases). The CDR3 sequence is 15 residues long. Per the germline V gene, CDR1 is MNHEY and CDR2 is SMNVEV (reference sequence). The V gene lost 2 bases and the J gene lost 2 bases, with 12 bases spanning the gap. CDR3 loop: CASSLGRERQETQYF. In DNA, the CDR3 is TGTGCCAGCAGTTTAGGCAGGGAACGGCAAGAGACCCAGTACTTC.

The chain joins TRBV11-2 to TRBJ2-5; 9 nucleotides agree with TRBD2. V lost 4 bases, J lost 5 bases, and 8 bases stayed unmatched. There are 15 residues in the CDR3. Germline CDR1 is SGHAT and CDR2 is FQNNGV. CDR3 sequence (DNA): TGTGCCAGCAGCTCCCCGGGACTAGCCCTTGAGACCCAGTACTTC. Residues: CASSSPGLALETQYF. The full variable domain, its missing parts supplied by reference TRBV11-2 and TRBJ2-5, is EAGVAQSPRYKIIEKRQSVAFWCNPISGHATLYWYQQILGQGPKLLIQFQNNGVVDDSQLPKDRFSAERLKGVDSTLKIQPAKLEDSAVYLCASSSPGLALETQYFGPGTRLLVL.

V usage is TRBV5-1 and J usage is TRBJ2-7; 7 nucleotides agree with TRBD1. The CDR3 contains 16 residues. V gave up 4 bases and J gave up 0 bases; unmatched junction bases: 10. Germline V gene data show CDR1 as SGHRS and CDR2 as YFSETQ. CDR3 nucleotides: TGCGCCAGCAGCACCGGGGAGACAGGGAGCTCCTACGAGCAGTACTTC. Amino acid sequence: CASSTGETGSSYEQYF. Full variable domain (rest looked up from reference TRBV5-1 and TRBJ2-7): KAGVTQTPRYLIKTRGQQVTLSCSPISGHRSVSWYQQTPGQGLQFLFEYFSETQRNKGNFPGRFSGRQFSNSRSEMNVSTLELGDSALYLCASSTGETGSSYEQYFGPGTRLTVT.

This sequence joins TRBV5-1 and TRBJ2-2, with 8 positions matching TRBD1. J lost 6 bases, V lost 0 bases, and 4 bases had no gene match. Germline-derived CDR1 and CDR2 are SGHRS and YFSETQ. CDR3 size: 15 residues. DNA for the CDR3: TGCGCCAGCAGCTTGGTGGACAGGGCGCCCGGGGAGCTGTTTTTT. This encodes CASSLVDRAPGELFF. Complete variable domain (other parts from reference TRBV5-1 and TRBJ2-2): KAGVTQTPRYLIKTRGQQVTLSCSPISGHRSVSWYQQTPGQGLQFLFEYFSETQRNKGNFPGRFSGRQFSNSRSEMNVSTLELGDSALYLCASSLVDRAPGELFFGEGSRLTVL.

The V and J genes are TRBV5-4 and TRBJ1-4, with a possible D match to TRBD1 (5 bases). CDR1 is SGHNT, CDR2 YYREEE, per germline (reference sequence). Trimming took 4 bases from V and 4 from J, leaving 11 bases between them. The CDR3 is 14 residues long. Here the CDR3 DNA reads TGTGCCAGCAGCGCAGACAGATTTAATGAAAAACTGTTTTTT. As protein: CASSADRFNEKLFF.

V and J are TRBV9 and TRBJ2-3; no clear D gene. CDR3 length equals 15 residues. Germline V gives CDR1 SGDLS, CDR2 YYNGEE. V lost 0 bases, J lost 8 bases, and 16 bases lay in between. CDR3 sequence reads: CASSVGATSDATQYF. In DNA form, the CDR3 reads TGTGCCAGCAGCGTAGGGGCCACTTCTGATGCTACGCAGTATTTT. Combining the CDR3 with reference TRBV9 and TRBJ2-3 gives the whole variable domain DSGVTQTPKHLITATGQRVTLRCSPRSGDLSVYWYQQSLDQGLQFLIQYYNGEERAKGNILERFSAQQFPDLHSELNLSSLELGDSALYFCASSVGATSDATQYFGPGTRLTVL.

The chain couples TRBV19 to TRBJ2-3, with D possibly being TRBD2 (7 bases). The germline gives CDR1 LNHDA, CDR2 SQIVND (reference sequence). The length of the CDR3 is 15 residues. Trimming removed 6 bases at V and 2 bases at J, with 15 bases between. CDR3 DNA sequence: TGTGCCAGTAGCCTCACGGGGGGCAACACAGATACGCAGTATTTT. Its translation is CASSLTGGNTDTQYF.

The V call is TRBV5-4, the J call TRBJ2-5, with TRBD2 matching 9 bases. Gene TRBJ2-7 matches the end of the DNA better, so the J call may be wrong. Germline V gene data show CDR1 as SGHNT and CDR2 as YYREEE (reference sequence). This CDR3 comprises 16 residues. This chain's CDR3 is CASSLVWAGGLSEQYF. CDR3 DNA: TGTGCCAGCAGCTTGGTTTGGGCGGGAGGGCTCTCCGAGCAGTACTTC.

In the case of this clone: The junction shows a germline mismatch at one end, possibly a read error. This chain joins TRBV7-9 and TRBJ1-5, with 7 bases fitting TRBD1. This CDR3 is 16 amino acids long. Germline CDR1 reads SEHNR; CDR2 reads FQNEAQ (reference sequence). CDR3 in DNA: TGTTCCAGCAGCCTGGGCGAGGGGGCCGGCAATCAGCCCCAGCATTTT. This sequence encodes CSSSLGEGAGNQPQHF.

The rearrangement joins TRBV9 to TRBJ1-2; 7 nucleotides match TRBD1. CDR3 length: 12 amino acids. The J segment lost 7 bases and the V segment lost 3 bases, leaving 3 bases of the junction unmatched. CDR1 is SGDLS, CDR2 YYNGEE, per germline. Here the CDR3 reads CASSAPGGGYTF. The CDR3 DNA is TGTGCCAGCAGCGCACCAGGGGGTGGCTACACCTTC.

This chain connects TRBV5-1 to TRBJ1-2, with TRBD1 matching over 7 bases. The CDR3 loop spans 14 amino acids. The V gene's germline CDR1 is SGHRS and CDR2 YFSETQ. V trimming: 1 base; J trimming: 8 bases; junction bases outside the gene matches: 8. CDR3 nucleotides: TGCGCCAGCAGCTTGACCACAGGGGATCGCGGCTACACCTTC. Its protein product is CASSLTTGDRGYTF.

V gene TRBV6-6 combines with J gene TRBJ2-5; a possible D gene is TRBD2 (5 bases). From germline, CDR1 is MNHNY and CDR2 SVGAGI (reference sequence). V shed 4 bases and J shed 4 bases, with 16 bases lying between them. This CDR3 is 15 amino acids long. The CDR3 nucleotides are TGTGCCAGCAGTTCACTAACTAGTGGAGGAGAGACCCAGTACTTC. Translated, it gives CASSSLTSGGETQYF.

The rearrangement joins TRBV6-1 to TRBJ1-1; D not certain. The CDR3 length is 13 residues. Germline CDR1 and CDR2: MNHNS and SASEGT. As DNA, the CDR3 is TGTGGGGCCCGTGAGCGGCTGAACACTGAAGCTTTCTTT. This sequence encodes CGARERLNTEAFF.

The chain carries TRBV28 and TRBJ2-1, with 7 nucleotides matching TRBD2. The germline CDR1 and CDR2 sequences are MDHEN and SYDVKM. The CDR3 extends over 14 amino acids. Trimming took 6 bases from V and 5 from J; bases not matched to a gene: 7. The CDR3 DNA reads as TGTGCCAGCAGCCCCGGACTAGAAGACAATGAGCAGTTCTTC. Its protein product is CASSPGLEDNEQFF.

The rearrangement joins TRBV6-1 to TRBJ2-5; weak D call: TRBD2 (6 bases). V was cut by 6 bases and J by 4 bases, with 18 bases left in between. The CDR3 runs 15 residues. Germline lookup yields CDR1 MNHNS and CDR2 SASEGT. The CDR3 DNA is TGTGCCAGCAGCTATCTTCCGGCGGGATTAGAGACCCAGTACTTC. Translation: CASSYLPAGLETQYF.